The rows below give T cell receptor beta chains drawn from one sample of a study of blood T cell repertoires in COVID-19. Profiled with immunoSEQ multiplex PCR; TCRdb holds only in-frame clones, not every one. The table shows some 160,000 clones, with 80% occurring only once. The sample was peripheral blood. The receptors here all came from a woman in her 50s with acute or convalescent COVID-19. Both conserved end residues are part of each CDR3. A D gene is named only where the DNA matches it firmly.

cdr3_length	j_call	v_call	d_call	cdr3_aa	cdr3_nt
14	TRBJ2-2	TRBV19	TRBD1	CASSKDRVTGELFF	TGTGCCAGTAGTAAAGACAGGGTCACCGGGGAGCTGTTTTTT
13	TRBJ2-7	TRBV30	TRBD1	CACQSGTGKQQYF	TGTGCCTGCCAATCCGGGACAGGCAAGCAGCAGTACTTC
15	TRBJ1-1	TRBV7-9	.	CASSQGTERRTEAFF	TGTGCCAGCAGCCAGGGGACGGAGAGGAGGACTGAAGCTTTCTTT
16	TRBJ2-5	TRBV28	.	CASSGDPGKVEETQYF	TGTGCCAGCAGTGGAGATCCGGGAAAAGTGGAAGAGACCCAGTACTTC
17	TRBJ1-4	TRBV7-9	TRBD1	CASSFLRQGRGAEKLFF	TGTGCCAGCAGTTTCCTGAGACAGGGGCGAGGTGCTGAAAAACTGTTTTTT
15	TRBJ2-2	TRBV4-3	.	CASSQGAGNTGELFF	TGCGCCAGCAGCCAAGGCGCCGGGAACACCGGGGAGCTGTTTTTT
13	TRBJ2-1	TRBV7-2	.	CASSFTMGDEQFF	TGTGCCAGCAGCTTCACCATGGGCGATGAGCAGTTCTTC
16	TRBJ2-7	TRBV6-1	.	CASSESLQPIPYEQYF	TGTGCCAGCAGTGAAAGTTTACAGCCCATTCCCTACGAGCAGTACTTC
16	TRBJ1-1	TRBV4-1	.	CASSHIVVGGRTEAFF	TGCGCCAGCAGCCATATTGTGGTGGGGGGGAGGACTGAAGCTTTCTTT
13	TRBJ1-1	TRBV12-3/TRBV12-4	.	CASSGQSNTEAFF	TGTGCCAGCAGCGGACAGTCGAACACTGAAGCTTTCTTT
13	TRBJ1-4	TRBV12-3/TRBV12-4	.	CATSRTTNEKLFF	TGTGCCACCTCGCGGACAACTAATGAAAAACTGTTTTTT
15	TRBJ1-5	TRBV4-2	TRBD1	CASSQENRGWQPQHF	TGTGCCAGCAGCCAAGAAAACAGGGGGTGGCAGCCCCAGCATTTT